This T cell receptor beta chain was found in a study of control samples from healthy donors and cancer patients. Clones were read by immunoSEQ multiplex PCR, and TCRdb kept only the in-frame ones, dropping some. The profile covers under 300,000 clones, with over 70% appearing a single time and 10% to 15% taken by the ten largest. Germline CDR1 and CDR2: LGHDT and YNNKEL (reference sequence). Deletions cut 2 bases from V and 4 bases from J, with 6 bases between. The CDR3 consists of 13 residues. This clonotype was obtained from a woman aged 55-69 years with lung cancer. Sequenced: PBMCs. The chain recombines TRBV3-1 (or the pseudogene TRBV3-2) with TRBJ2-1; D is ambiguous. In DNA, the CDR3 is TGTGCCAGCAGCCAACTGGGATACAATGAGCAGTTCTTC. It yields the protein CASSQLGYNEQFF.